The clone carrying this TCR beta chain was seen at least ten times. Its antigen is not known. This sample was taken from a study of response to subunit inactivated influenza vaccine. Overall study findings and caveats: Each seasonal flu vaccination may recruit only limited new T cells, authors suggested.

From the RT-PCR reads, TCRdb called clonotypes with MiXCR, one entry per CDR3 protein. This table has some 640,000 distinct CDR3 sequences, roughly 13% appearing once. The specimen was PBMCs from blood, collected less than 15 days before vaccination. This sequence originates from a man aged 45-65 years who received an inactivated influenza vaccine.

This CDR3 is CSAIATMGDTQYF. CDR3 in DNA: TGCAGTGCAATCGCTACCATGGGAGATACGCAGTATTTT. The V gene is TRBV20-1, the J gene TRBJ2-3; D not resolved. V lost 6 bases, J lost 5 bases, and 15 bases lay in between. The length of the CDR3 is 13 residues. CDR1 DFQATT and CDR2 SNEGSKA come from the germline V gene (reference sequence).